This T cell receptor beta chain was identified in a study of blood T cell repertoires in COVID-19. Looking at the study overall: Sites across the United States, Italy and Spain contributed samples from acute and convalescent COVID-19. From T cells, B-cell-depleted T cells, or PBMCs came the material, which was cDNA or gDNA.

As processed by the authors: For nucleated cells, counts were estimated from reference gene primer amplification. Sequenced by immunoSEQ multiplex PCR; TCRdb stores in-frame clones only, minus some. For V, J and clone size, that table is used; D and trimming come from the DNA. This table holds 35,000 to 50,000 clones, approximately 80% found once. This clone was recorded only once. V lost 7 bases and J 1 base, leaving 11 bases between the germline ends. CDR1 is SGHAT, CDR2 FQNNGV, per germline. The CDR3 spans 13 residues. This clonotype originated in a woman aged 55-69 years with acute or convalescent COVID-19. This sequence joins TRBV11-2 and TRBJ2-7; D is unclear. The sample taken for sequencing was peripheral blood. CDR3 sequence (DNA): TGTGCCAGCAAACCCTCACTTTCCTACGAGCAGTACTTC. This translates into CASKPSLSYEQYF.